The clone carrying this T cell receptor beta chain has ten or more counts. One entry per CDR3 protein results from TCRdb running MiXCR on the RT-PCR reads. The sample has about 960,000 distinct CDR3 sequences; roughly 18% are singletons. The source of the sample is a study of patients and donors after allogeneic stem cell transplantation. CDR1 and CDR2 from the germline V gene are SGHRS and YFSETQ. The ends lost 3 bases at V and 8 bases at J; junction bases unmatched: 8. The CDR3 spans 14 residues. The origin of this receptor is a human donor who was either an allogeneic HSCT recipient or a stem cell or donor lymphocyte infusion donor (not recorded which). It is not recorded whose cells these are; they may come from a transplant donor. Sequences were obtained from blood, either unsorted or a sorted T cell fraction (not recorded which). The V and J genes are TRBV5-1 and TRBJ1-2, with TRBD1 matching over 9 bases. The CDR3, as DNA: TGCGCCAGCAGCTGGGACAGGGTCGTCTCGGGCTACACCTTC. Amino acids: CASSWDRVVSGYTF.